The rows below give T cell receptor beta chains drawn from one sample of a study of shared clonotypes between healthy human individuals. Sequencing used immunoSEQ multiplex PCR; TCRdb keeps in-frame clones, though not all of them. The table includes under 1,100,000 clones, about 84% detected once. The sequenced material came from memory CD4+ T cells from PBMCs. All receptors derive from a man between 18 and 29 years old in good health. Some clones in this sample may be carry-over from other donors' samples. Both conserved end residues are part of each CDR3. A D gene is named only where the DNA matches it firmly. Clone sizes are given selectively: once, few, many, or a class where the clone is expanded.

13,TRBJ1-2,NA,TRBV6-1,few,CASTQRQTYGYTF,TGTGCCAGCACCCAAAGACAGACCTATGGCTACACCTTC
14,TRBJ2-5,TRBD1,TRBV2,NA,CASSVGQGRETQYF,TGTGCCAGCAGCGTCGGACAGGGGAGAGAGACCCAGTACTTC
19,TRBJ2-1,TRBD1,TRBV5-1,NA,CASSSYPGQGRSSYNEQFF,TGCGCCAGCAGCTCCTATCCTGGACAGGGGCGAAGCTCCTACAATGAGCAGTTCTTC
11,TRBJ2-1,NA,TRBV20-1,NA,CSARMDNEQFF,TGCAGTGCTAGGATGGACAATGAGCAGTTCTTC
14,TRBJ2-7,NA,TRBV4-2,NA,CASSPPAPWDEQYF,TGTGCCAGCAGCCCCCCCGCCCCGTGGGACGAGCAGTACTTC
13,TRBJ1-1,NA,TRBV5-1,NA,CASSLFSNTEAFF,TGCGCCAGCAGCTTGTTTTCGAACACTGAAGCTTTCTTT
13,TRBJ1-5,TRBD1,TRBV6-4,NA,CATRDRGGQPQHF,TGTGCCACCAGAGACAGGGGAGGTCAGCCCCAGCATTTT
13,TRBJ2-2,NA,TRBV10-1,NA,CASSESGTGELFF,TGCGCCAGCAGTGAATCGGGCACCGGGGAGCTGTTTTTT
13,TRBJ1-1,NA,TRBV29-1,NA,CSVGRALGTEAFF,TGCAGCGTTGGCCGGGCCCTCGGCACTGAAGCTTTCTTT
11,TRBJ1-2,NA,TRBV7-2,NA,CASTGLLGYTF,TGTGCCAGCACCGGCCTTCTCGGCTACACCTTC